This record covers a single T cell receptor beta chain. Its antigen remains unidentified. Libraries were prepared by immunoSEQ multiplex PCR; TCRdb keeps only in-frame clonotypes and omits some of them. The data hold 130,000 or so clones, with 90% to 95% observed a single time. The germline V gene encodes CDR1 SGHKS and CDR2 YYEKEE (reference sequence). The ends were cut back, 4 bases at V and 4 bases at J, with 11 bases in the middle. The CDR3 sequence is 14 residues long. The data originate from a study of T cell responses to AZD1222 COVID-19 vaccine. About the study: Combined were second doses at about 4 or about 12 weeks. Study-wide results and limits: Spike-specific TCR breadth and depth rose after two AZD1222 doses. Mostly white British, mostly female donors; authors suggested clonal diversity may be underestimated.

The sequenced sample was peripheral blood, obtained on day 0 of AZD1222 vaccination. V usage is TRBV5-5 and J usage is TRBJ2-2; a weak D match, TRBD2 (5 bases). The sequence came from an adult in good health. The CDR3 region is CASSPGSSTGELFF. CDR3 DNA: TGTGCCAGCAGCCCGGGGTCCTCCACCGGGGAGCTGTTTTTT.